These 29 T cell receptor beta chains share one sample of origin, sequenced in a study of CD4 T cells in relation to SARS-CoV-2 and coronaviruses. Sequenced by immunoSEQ multiplex PCR; TCRdb stores in-frame clones only, minus some. The sample lists some 35,000 clones, 82% seen once, with more than 3.5% in the top ten. Antigens for these TCRs are unknown. What was sequenced was naive CD4+ T cells from PBMCs, cultured in vitro. As for subset: naive CD4+ T cells isolated by negative enrichment. These receptors were obtained from an adult with COVID-19.

V usage is TRBV19 and J usage is TRBJ2-5; 9 nucleotides match TRBD2. V gave up 5 bases and J gave up 2 bases; unmatched junction bases: 3. The CDR3 runs 14 residues. Germline loops: CDR1 LNHDA, CDR2 SQIVND (reference sequence). The CDR3 region is CASSSTSGQETQYF. CDR3 DNA sequence: TGTGCCAGTAGTTCGACTAGCGGACAAGAGACCCAGTACTTC.

The chain is built from TRBV4-1 and TRBJ2-1, with 7 bases aligning to TRBD2. J was trimmed by 6 bases and V by 6 bases; bases with no gene match: 11. This CDR3 has 15 amino acids. The germline CDR1 and CDR2 sequences are MGHRA and YSYEKL. CDR3 sequence reads: CASSSSVTSLNEQFF. CDR3 DNA sequence: TGCGCCAGCAGTTCCTCCGTGACTAGCCTCAATGAGCAGTTCTTC.

This sequence joins TRBV18 and TRBJ2-5; TRBD2 agrees at 10 bases. Germline trimming cut 6 bases from V and 5 bases from J; bases unmatched to any gene: 6. The CDR3 covers 14 residues. Germline loops: CDR1 KGHSH, CDR2 LQKENI. The CDR3 bases are TGTGCCAGCTCGAAGCGGGAGGGCCATGAGACCCAGTACTTC. It codes for CASSKREGHETQYF.

The chain employs TRBV5-4 and TRBJ2-1; 13 bases agree with TRBD2. V lost 0 bases to trimming and J lost 10 bases; unmatched junction nucleotides: 4. The germline gives CDR1 SGHNT, CDR2 YYREEE (reference sequence). This CDR3 contains 15 residues. The CDR3, as DNA: TGTGCCAGCAGCTTGGCCGGGACTAGCGGGATAGAGCAGTTCTTC. Protein sequence: CASSLAGTSGIEQFF.

V gene TRBV2 combines with J gene TRBJ2-1; D is perhaps TRBD1 or TRBD2 (5 bases each). Germline values: CDR1 SNHLY, CDR2 FYNNEI. Trimming cost V 10 bases and J 1 base, with 17 bases left between them. The CDR3 length is 15 residues. Written as DNA, the CDR3 is TGTGCCATCATCCGGGGCGGAACTTCCTACAATGAGCAGTTCTTC. It codes for CAIIRGGTSYNEQFF.

V and J are TRBV7-9 and TRBJ2-2, with D maybe TRBD2 (6 bases). V lost 1 base, J lost 5 bases, and 11 bases lay in between. The germline V gene encodes CDR1 SEHNR and CDR2 FQNEAQ (reference sequence). This CDR3 has 15 amino acids. CDR3 sequence reads: CASSLGLGGTGELFF. Here the CDR3 DNA reads TGTGCCAGCAGCTTAGGACTAGGCGGTACCGGGGAGCTGTTTTTT.

This sequence joins TRBV19 and TRBJ2-3, with D perhaps matching TRBD1 or TRBD2 (6 bases each). V was clipped by 5 bases and J by 1 base, with 10 bases between them. The CDR3 runs to 14 residues. CDR1 is LNHDA and CDR2 is SQIVND in the germline V gene (reference sequence). CDR3 in DNA: TGTGCCAGTAGTGTGGAGGGGGGCACAGATACGCAGTATTTT. As protein: CASSVEGGTDTQYF. The variable domain in full, completed from reference TRBV19 and TRBJ2-3, reads DGGITQSPKYLFRKEGQNVTLSCEQNLNHDAMYWYRQDPGQGLRLIYYSQIVNDFQKGDIAEGYSVSREKKESFPLTVTSAQKNPTAFYLCASSVEGGTDTQYFGPGTRLTVL.

J is TRBJ2-7 and V is TRBV7-2; 8 bases are a match to TRBD1. The CDR3 is made up of 14 amino acids. Unmatched junction bases numbered 3, after V lost 2 bases and J lost 3 bases. Germline V CDR1 and CDR2: SGHTA, FQGNSA. This CDR3 is CASSLQGAGYEQYF. CDR3 in DNA: TGTGCCAGCAGCTTACAGGGGGCCGGCTACGAGCAGTACTTC.

The rearrangement joins TRBV5-1 to TRBJ2-1, with 12 bases matching TRBD2. The CDR3 runs 17 residues. Trimming removed 5 bases from V and 8 bases from J; junction bases left unmatched: 14. Germline V gene lookup returns CDR1 SGHRS and CDR2 YFSETQ. The CDR3 loop reads CASRKGVLAGGRDEQFF. CDR3 bases: TGCGCCAGCAGAAAGGGGGTCCTAGCGGGAGGGCGTGATGAGCAGTTCTTC.

The chain couples TRBV3-1 (or the pseudogene TRBV3-2) to TRBJ2-3, with unresolved D. Germline V gives CDR1 LGHDT, CDR2 YNNKEL (reference sequence). This CDR3 is built from 15 residues. Trimming cost V 4 bases and J 3 bases, with 14 bases left between them. Written as DNA, the CDR3 is TGTGCCAGCAGCCGGTACTCCACTCATACAGATACGCAGTATTTT. It translates to CASSRYSTHTDTQYF.

The J gene is TRBJ2-7, the V gene TRBV6-6; D is ambiguous. Germline V CDR1 and CDR2: MNHNY, SVGAGI (reference sequence). Deletions cut 6 bases from V and 0 bases from J, with 9 bases between. This CDR3 spans 13 amino acids. The CDR3 DNA sequence: TGTGCCAGCAGGGACGAATCCTCCTACGAGCAGTACTTC. This encodes CASRDESSYEQYF.

V is TRBV4-2 and J is TRBJ2-1; D is undetermined. Trimming cost V 0 bases and J 9 bases, with 12 bases left between them. Germline V CDR1 and CDR2: LGHNA, YNFKEQ. The CDR3 loop spans 14 amino acids. CDR3 sequence reads: CASSQELLVFEQFF. The CDR3 region has the DNA TGTGCCAGCAGCCAAGAGCTCTTAGTCTTTGAGCAGTTCTTC.

The chain links TRBV18 to TRBJ2-7; possible D gene TRBD2, 5 bases. Germline V CDR1 and CDR2: KGHSH, LQKENI. This CDR3 has 15 residues. Trimming stripped 3 bases from V and 0 bases from J, with 12 bases between. CDR3 coding DNA: TGTGCCAGCTCACCCTCTCAGGCGGGCTCCTACGAGCAGTACTTC. It is translated as CASSPSQAGSYEQYF.

The genes are TRBV3-1 (or the pseudogene TRBV3-2) and TRBJ2-3; TRBD2 aligns across 8 bases. The CDR3 totals 16 residues. Germline V gene data show CDR1 as LGHDT and CDR2 as YNNKEL (reference sequence). Trimming took 1 base from V and 1 from J; bases not matched to a gene: 4. The CDR3 DNA reads as TGTGCCAGCAGCCAAGCGAATAGCGGGGGCACAGATACGCAGTATTTT. Its translation is CASSQANSGGTDTQYF.

This chain connects TRBV3-1 (or the pseudogene TRBV3-2) to TRBJ2-7, with a weak D call TRBD2 (6 bases). The CDR3 has 12 residues. With 4 bases removed from V and 4 bases from J, the gap between germline ends came to 8 bases. CDR1 and CDR2 from the germline V gene are LGHDT and YNNKEL (reference sequence). The CDR3 bases are TGTGCCAGCAGCCGACGGGGGTACGAGCAGTACTTC. Translating gives CASSRRGYEQYF.

V and J are TRBV18 and TRBJ2-1, with D uncertain. Trimming shortened V by 2 bases and J by 9 bases, and 14 bases separated the two germline ends. The CDR3 covers 14 residues. Germline assignment: CDR1 KGHSH and CDR2 LQKENI. The CDR3 loop is CASSPSRTSSEQFF. The CDR3 DNA sequence: TGTGCCAGCTCACCATCTAGGACCAGTAGTGAGCAGTTCTTC.

The chain uses TRBV5-1 and TRBJ2-5; 9 positions match TRBD1. The CDR3 is 14 residues long. After removal of 4 bases from V and 5 bases from J, the junction contained 6 bases not matched to a gene. Germline V gives CDR1 SGHRS, CDR2 YFSETQ. The CDR3 loop reads CASSRDRATETQYF. CDR3 bases: TGCGCCAGCAGCCGGGACAGGGCGACGGAGACCCAGTACTTC.

The chain combines TRBV7-9 with TRBJ2-5; 7 bases line up with TRBD1. From germline, CDR1 is SEHNR and CDR2 FQNEAQ (reference sequence). CDR3 length: 14 residues. Unmatched junction bases numbered 7, after V lost 5 bases and J lost 4 bases. CDR3 loop: CASSGSRDRETQYF. The DNA of the CDR3 is TGTGCCAGCAGCGGCAGCCGGGACAGAGAGACCCAGTACTTC.

The chain is built from TRBV19 and TRBJ2-7; 10 bases fit TRBD2. V lost 4 bases to trimming and J lost 2 bases; unmatched junction nucleotides: 5. Germline V gene data show CDR1 as LNHDA and CDR2 as SQIVND (reference sequence). The CDR3 runs to 15 residues. The CDR3 loop is CASSRRTSGTYEQYF. The CDR3, as DNA: TGTGCCAGTAGTAGACGGACTAGCGGAACCTACGAGCAGTACTTC.

This clone was seen only once. The rearrangement uses TRBV27 and TRBJ2-7; 8 bases match TRBD2. CDR1 MNHEY and CDR2 SMNVEV come from the germline V gene (reference sequence). J lost 7 bases, V lost 3 bases, and 8 bases had no gene match. CDR3 size: 14 residues. For the CDR3, the DNA is TGTGCCAGCAGTTTCCTGCTAGCGGGTACAGAGCAGTACTTC. Amino acids: CASSFLLAGTEQYF.

The rearrangement links TRBV18 to TRBJ2-5, with TRBD2 matching over 10 bases. The V and J ends lost 1 base and 5 bases, in that order; junction bases with no gene match: 13. Germline-derived CDR1 and CDR2 are KGHSH and LQKENI. CDR3 length: 18 residues. Written as DNA, the CDR3 is TGTGCCAGCTCACCACTGTCAACGCCGGGACTAGCGCCGGAGACCCAGTACTTC. Translating it yields CASSPLSTPGLAPETQYF.

The rearrangement uses TRBV9 and TRBJ2-3; the match to TRBD2 covers 8 bases. With 0 bases clipped from V and 3 bases from J, the junction kept 9 bases outside the gene matches. The CDR3 runs to 17 residues. CDR1 and CDR2 (germline): SGDLS, YYNGEE. The CDR3 nucleotides read TGTGCCAGCAGCGTAGGGTACAGCGGGAGTATAACAGATACGCAGTATTTT. The encoded protein is CASSVGYSGSITDTQYF.

Written as DNA, the CDR3 is TGTGCCAGCAGCTCCCCCCGGGGGTATAATTCACCCCTCCACTTT. Translation gives CASSSPRGYNSPLHF. This chain connects TRBV6-5 to TRBJ1-6; a weak D match, TRBD1 (5 bases). V shed 6 bases and J shed 4 bases, with 13 bases lying between them. CDR3 size: 15 residues. The germline gives CDR1 MNHEY, CDR2 SVGAGI.

V usage is TRBV20-1 and J usage is TRBJ1-2; unclear D gene. V lost 2 bases and J lost 5, with 3 bases in between. Germline V CDR1 and CDR2: DFQATT, SNEGSKA (reference sequence). There are 10 residues in the CDR3. The CDR3 coding sequence is TGCAGTGCTAGATCTTATGGCTACACCTTC. Translation: CSARSYGYTF.

The chain carries TRBV11-2 and TRBJ2-7; tentative D call: TRBD2 (6 bases). This CDR3 region has 16 residues. The V end was cut by 4 bases, the J end by 2 bases, with 18 bases between. Germline V lookup: CDR1 SGHAT, CDR2 FQNNGV. CDR3 amino acids: CASSSPGRFLPYEQYF. CDR3 coding DNA: TGTGCCAGCAGCTCGCCTGGGAGGTTCCTCCCCTACGAGCAGTACTTC.

This chain uses TRBV7-6 with TRBJ2-7; 8 bases are a match to TRBD1. The germline CDR1 and CDR2 sequences are SGHVS and FNYEAQ. The CDR3 loop spans 15 amino acids. V lost 5 bases, J lost 3 bases, and 9 bases stayed unmatched. Written as DNA, the CDR3 is TGTGCCAGCAGCCCAGGACAGGGCCGAGACTACGAGCAGTACTTC. It codes for CASSPGQGRDYEQYF.

The rearrangement uses TRBV4-1 and TRBJ1-4, with 8 bases that match TRBD1. Germline lookup yields CDR1 MGHRA and CDR2 YSYEKL. CDR3 length: 18 amino acids. Trimming cost V 1 base and J 6 bases; bases outside gene matches: 13. CDR3 sequence: CASSQAGLRDRTDEKLFF. DNA for the CDR3: TGCGCCAGCAGCCAAGCTGGACTACGGGACAGGACAGATGAAAAACTGTTTTTT.

The gene calls are TRBV4-1 and TRBJ1-6, with D perhaps matching TRBD1 (5 bases). V lost 1 base to trimming and J lost 6 bases, with 13 bases between them. CDR3 length equals 16 residues. Per the germline V gene, CDR1 is MGHRA and CDR2 is YSYEKL. In DNA, the CDR3 is TGCGCCAGCAGCCAAGGAGCAGGGAACTTTAATTCACCCCTCCACTTT. It translates to CASSQGAGNFNSPLHF.

J is TRBJ2-6 and V is TRBV19; D unclear. CDR1 is LNHDA, CDR2 SQIVND, per germline (reference sequence). This CDR3 is built from 18 residues. Between the trimmed V and J ends, which lost 2 bases and 1 base, there was a span of 15 bases. CDR3 nucleotide sequence: TGTGCCAGTAGTATAACCCCAGCAACAATTTCTGGGGCCAACGTCCTGACTTTC. It encodes CASSITPATISGANVLTF. The whole variable domain, remainder taken from reference TRBV19 and TRBJ2-6, is DGGITQSPKYLFRKEGQNVTLSCEQNLNHDAMYWYRQDPGQGLRLIYYSQIVNDFQKGDIAEGYSVSREKKESFPLTVTSAQKNPTAFYLCASSITPATISGANVLTFGAGSRLTVL.